The rows below give T cell receptor beta chains drawn from one sample of a study of cytomegalovirus exposure and HLA in healthy donors. Profiled with immunoSEQ multiplex PCR; TCRdb holds only in-frame clones, not every one. The sample comprises some 160,000 clones, about 85% of which are singletons, and around 2% rests with the top ten. The sequenced material came from PBMCs. These receptors originate from a man between 18 and 29 years old in good health and CMV-seronegative. The CDR3 runs from the conserved cysteine through the conserved F or W. A D gene is named only where the DNA matches it firmly. Clone size is not always given. Where it is, it says once, few, many or a class for expanded clones.

abundance: -; v_gene: TRBV28; d_gene: TRBD1; j_gene: TRBJ1-4; CDR3aa: CASSRRQGAEKLFF; CDR3nt: TGTGCCAGCAGTCGACGCCAGGGGGCTGAAAAACTGTTTTTT
abundance: -; v_gene: TRBV27; d_gene: TRBD1; j_gene: TRBJ1-4; CDR3aa: CASSSRDSESYEKLFF; CDR3nt: TGTGCCAGCAGTTCTCGGGACAGCGAGTCCTATGAAAAACTGTTTTTT
abundance: -; v_gene: TRBV13; d_gene: -; j_gene: TRBJ2-7; CDR3aa: CASSSSGIETYEQYF; CDR3nt: TGTGCCAGCAGCTCATCAGGAATCGAGACCTACGAGCAGTACTTC
abundance: -; v_gene: TRBV7-2; d_gene: -; j_gene: TRBJ1-5; CDR3aa: CASSWALGSNQPQHF; CDR3nt: TGTGCCAGCAGCTGGGCCCTTGGGAGCAATCAGCCCCAGCATTTT
abundance: -; v_gene: TRBV5-1; d_gene: -; j_gene: TRBJ1-2; CDR3aa: CASRDSVSYTF; CDR3nt: TGCGCCAGCAGGGACAGCGTTAGCTACACCTTC
abundance: -; v_gene: TRBV29-1; d_gene: -; j_gene: TRBJ1-2; CDR3aa: CSARGSYGYTF; CDR3nt: TGCAGCGCGAGAGGGTCCTATGGCTACACCTTC
abundance: -; v_gene: TRBV5-1; d_gene: -; j_gene: TRBJ2-6; CDR3aa: CASSPLTGPSGANVLTF; CDR3nt: TGCGCCAGCAGCCCATTGACAGGCCCCTCTGGGGCCAACGTCCTGACTTTC
abundance: -; v_gene: TRBV27; d_gene: TRBD1; j_gene: TRBJ2-1; CDR3aa: CASRGAGQGYNEQFF; CDR3nt: TGTGCCAGCAGGGGGGCAGGACAGGGCTACAATGAGCAGTTCTTC
abundance: -; v_gene: TRBV9; d_gene: -; j_gene: TRBJ1-2; CDR3aa: CASSAPGAFYGYTF; CDR3nt: TGTGCCAGCAGCGCCCCAGGGGCCTTCTATGGCTACACCTTC
abundance: -; v_gene: TRBV7-9; d_gene: -; j_gene: TRBJ1-3; CDR3aa: CASSLGAGNTIYF; CDR3nt: TGTGCCAGCAGCCTCGGGGCTGGAAACACCATATATTTT
abundance: once; v_gene: TRBV7-3; d_gene: -; j_gene: TRBJ2-3; CDR3aa: CASSLASTDTQYF; CDR3nt: TGTGCCAGCAGCTTAGCGAGCACAGATACGCAGTATTTT
abundance: -; v_gene: TRBV7-2; d_gene: TRBD2; j_gene: TRBJ2-3; CDR3aa: CASRKPGLATSLSTDTQYF; CDR3nt: TGTGCCAGCAGAAAACCGGGACTAGCAACGTCTCTTAGCACAGATACGCAGTATTTT
abundance: -; v_gene: TRBV5-6; d_gene: TRBD2; j_gene: TRBJ2-3; CDR3aa: CASSPPLGLAGIPDTQYF; CDR3nt: TGTGCCAGCAGCCCCCCCCTGGGACTAGCGGGAATCCCAGATACGCAGTATTTT
abundance: once; v_gene: TRBV2; d_gene: -; j_gene: TRBJ1-1; CDR3aa: CASSERAQTEAFF; CDR3nt: TGTGCCAGCAGTGAGAGGGCCCAGACTGAAGCTTTCTTT
abundance: -; v_gene: TRBV30; d_gene: -; j_gene: TRBJ2-1; CDR3aa: CAWSRGDEQFF; CDR3nt: TGTGCCTGGAGCAGGGGGGATGAGCAGTTCTTC
abundance: -; v_gene: TRBV9; d_gene: -; j_gene: TRBJ2-5; CDR3aa: CASQRGGTGQETQYF; CDR3nt: TGTGCCAGCCAGCGGGGAGGGACAGGCCAAGAGACCCAGTACTTC
abundance: -; v_gene: TRBV6-6; d_gene: TRBD1; j_gene: TRBJ2-5; CDR3aa: CASTGTGAGETQYF; CDR3nt: TGTGCCAGCACCGGGACAGGGGCTGGAGAGACCCAGTACTTC
abundance: -; v_gene: TRBV10-3; d_gene: -; j_gene: TRBJ1-1; CDR3aa: CAIADKPSSEAFF; CDR3nt: TGTGCCATCGCGGACAAACCATCATCGGAAGCTTTCTTT
abundance: few; v_gene: TRBV7-9; d_gene: -; j_gene: TRBJ2-5; CDR3aa: CATAGETQYF; CDR3nt: TGTGCCACCGCCGGGGAGACCCAGTACTTC
abundance: -; v_gene: TRBV21-1; d_gene: -; j_gene: TRBJ2-1; CDR3aa: CASSVGTGTNEQFF; CDR3nt: -
abundance: -; v_gene: TRBV18; d_gene: -; j_gene: TRBJ2-2; CDR3aa: CASSPLTPRVTGELFF; CDR3nt: TGTGCCAGCTCACCACTGACACCGCGCGTCACCGGGGAGCTGTTTTTT
abundance: -; v_gene: TRBV29-1; d_gene: -; j_gene: TRBJ2-7; CDR3aa: CSVVDSSLSYEQYF; CDR3nt: TGCAGCGTTGTGGACTCAAGTCTATCCTACGAGCAGTACTTC
abundance: -; v_gene: TRBV28; d_gene: TRBD2; j_gene: TRBJ2-7; CDR3aa: CASSLWLAGGAYEQYF; CDR3nt: TGTGCCAGCAGTTTATGGCTAGCGGGGGGCGCCTACGAGCAGTACTTC
abundance: -; v_gene: TRBV29-1; d_gene: -; j_gene: TRBJ2-2; CDR3aa: CSVEGVGVGGELFF; CDR3nt: TGCAGCGTTGAAGGGGTGGGAGTCGGCGGGGAGCTGTTTTTT
abundance: -; v_gene: TRBV23-1; d_gene: TRBD2; j_gene: TRBJ2-7; CDR3aa: CATPNGRAERDRTYEQYF; CDR3nt: TGCGCCACCCCAAATGGCAGGGCGGAGCGGGATCGCACCTACGAGCAGTACTTC
abundance: once; v_gene: TRBV30; d_gene: TRBD1; j_gene: TRBJ1-6; CDR3aa: CAWIGRGNSPLHF; CDR3nt: TGTGCCTGGATCGGCAGGGGGAATTCACCCCTCCACTTT
abundance: -; v_gene: TRBV28; d_gene: TRBD2; j_gene: TRBJ2-5; CDR3aa: CASSPYRIAGGPETQYF; CDR3nt: TGTGCCAGCAGCCCCTATCGGATAGCGGGGGGGCCAGAGACCCAGTACTTC
abundance: -; v_gene: TRBV4-1; d_gene: -; j_gene: TRBJ2-5; CDR3aa: CASSQGRGGETQYF; CDR3nt: TGCGCCAGCAGCCAAGGGAGGGGCGGGGAGACCCAGTACTTC
abundance: once; v_gene: TRBV5-4; d_gene: -; j_gene: TRBJ1-3; CDR3aa: CASSWGVGAENTIYF; CDR3nt: TGTGCCAGCAGCTGGGGAGTGGGGGCCGAGAACACCATATATTTT
abundance: once; v_gene: TRBV9; d_gene: TRBD1; j_gene: TRBJ1-2; CDR3aa: CASTKDTGGHTVTNYGYTF; CDR3nt: TGTGCCTCTACAAAAGACACAGGGGGACATACTGTTACTAACTATGGCTACACCTTC
abundance: once; v_gene: TRBV6-5; d_gene: TRBD1; j_gene: TRBJ2-3; CDR3aa: CATYRGRGTDTQYF; CDR3nt: TGTGCCACCTACAGGGGGCGCGGGACAGATACGCAGTATTTT
abundance: -; v_gene: TRBV18; d_gene: -; j_gene: TRBJ1-6; CDR3aa: CASSPTRSSYNSPLHF; CDR3nt: TGTGCCAGCTCCCCAACAAGAAGCTCCTATAATTCACCCCTCCACTTT
abundance: -; v_gene: TRBV2; d_gene: TRBD1; j_gene: TRBJ2-1; CDR3aa: CASRAGGSEQFF; CDR3nt: TGTGCCAGCAGGGCAGGGGGTAGTGAGCAGTTCTTC
abundance: -; v_gene: TRBV5-4; d_gene: TRBD1; j_gene: TRBJ2-7; CDR3aa: CASSFRTGAGEQYF; CDR3nt: TGTGCCAGCAGCTTCCGGACAGGGGCGGGGGAGCAGTACTTC
abundance: -; v_gene: TRBV4-3; d_gene: TRBD2; j_gene: TRBJ2-7; CDR3aa: CASSRHSGRADYEQYF; CDR3nt: TGCGCCAGCAGCCGCCATAGCGGGAGGGCCGACTACGAGCAGTACTTC
abundance: -; v_gene: TRBV19; d_gene: -; j_gene: TRBJ1-2; CDR3aa: CASSIGLPPDYGYTF; CDR3nt: TGTGCCAGTAGTATAGGACTCCCCCCGGACTATGGCTACACCTTC
abundance: -; v_gene: TRBV7-7; d_gene: -; j_gene: TRBJ2-5; CDR3aa: CASSRGATGSQETQYF; CDR3nt: TGTGCTAGCAGCCGAGGGGCTACCGGGAGCCAAGAGACCCAGTACTTC
abundance: -; v_gene: TRBV28; d_gene: TRBD2; j_gene: TRBJ2-1; CDR3aa: CASSLTSGSYNEQFF; CDR3nt: TGTGCCAGCAGCCTGACTAGCGGGAGCTACAATGAGCAGTTCTTC
abundance: few; v_gene: TRBV5-6; d_gene: -; j_gene: TRBJ1-3; CDR3aa: CASSRPGIRAGNTIYF; CDR3nt: TGTGCCAGCAGCCGGCCGGGGATAAGGGCTGGAAACACCATATATTTT
abundance: -; v_gene: TRBV27; d_gene: -; j_gene: TRBJ1-6; CDR3aa: CASSFGNSPLHF; CDR3nt: TGTGCCAGCAGTTTCGGGAATTCACCCCTCCACTTT
abundance: -; v_gene: TRBV7-9; d_gene: TRBD1; j_gene: TRBJ2-4; CDR3aa: CASKDRGRADF; CDR3nt: TGTGCCAGCAAGGACAGGGGGCGTGCAGACTTC
abundance: once; v_gene: TRBV7-9; d_gene: -; j_gene: TRBJ1-4; CDR3aa: CASSYVGDTNEKLFF; CDR3nt: TGTGCCAGCAGCTACGTGGGAGACACTAATGAAAAACTGTTTTTT
abundance: -; v_gene: TRBV7-3; d_gene: TRBD2; j_gene: TRBJ2-1; CDR3aa: CASSLTLPSGSNEQFF; CDR3nt: TGTGCCAGCAGCTTAACCCTCCCTAGCGGGAGTAATGAGCAGTTCTTC
abundance: -; v_gene: TRBV7-8; d_gene: TRBD2; j_gene: TRBJ2-1; CDR3aa: CASSPGRDWYNEQFF; CDR3nt: TGTGCCAGCAGCCCCGGGAGGGATTGGTACAATGAGCAGTTCTTC
abundance: -; v_gene: TRBV6-1; d_gene: TRBD2; j_gene: TRBJ2-1; CDR3aa: CASRRTSGGAEFF; CDR3nt: TGTGCCAGCAGACGGACTAGCGGGGGGGCGGAGTTCTTC
abundance: -; v_gene: TRBV4-1; d_gene: TRBD1; j_gene: TRBJ2-3; CDR3aa: CASSLEGTGITDTQYF; CDR3nt: TGCGCCAGCAGCCTTGAAGGGACAGGGATCACAGATACGCAGTATTTT
abundance: -; v_gene: TRBV18; d_gene: -; j_gene: TRBJ1-1; CDR3aa: CASSLGQMNTEAFF; CDR3nt: TGTGCCAGCTCACTCGGACAGATGAACACTGAAGCTTTCTTT
abundance: -; v_gene: TRBV13; d_gene: -; j_gene: TRBJ2-1; CDR3aa: CASSLTRDSQYNEQFF; CDR3nt: TGTGCCAGCAGCTTAACCCGGGACTCTCAATACAATGAGCAGTTCTTC
abundance: few; v_gene: TRBV7-9; d_gene: -; j_gene: TRBJ1-1; CDR3aa: CASSLGQETEAFF; CDR3nt: TGTGCCAGCAGCTTAGGTCAGGAAACTGAAGCTTTCTTT
abundance: -; v_gene: TRBV5-4; d_gene: -; j_gene: TRBJ2-7; CDR3aa: CASSPSQGSSYEQYF; CDR3nt: TGTGCCAGCAGCCCCTCACAGGGATCCTCCTACGAGCAGTACTTC
abundance: -; v_gene: TRBV9; d_gene: -; j_gene: TRBJ2-5; CDR3aa: CASSVDTRGLETQYF; CDR3nt: TGTGCCAGCAGCGTAGATACCCGAGGCCTGGAGACCCAGTACTTC
abundance: -; v_gene: TRBV4-3; d_gene: -; j_gene: TRBJ2-7; CDR3aa: CASSQVPGYEQYF; CDR3nt: TGCGCCAGCAGCCAAGTCCCCGGGTACGAGCAGTACTTC